Below are 8 T cell receptor beta chains sequenced from a single sample in a study of PD-1 blockade in classical Hodgkin lymphoma. Sequencing used immunoSEQ multiplex PCR; TCRdb keeps in-frame clones, though not all of them. The repertoire includes over 14,000 clones, roughly nine tenths of them detected once, and approximately 6.2% sits in the top ten. Time point reported: newly diagnosed, previously untreated cHL patient sample. The authors enriched CD8+ T cells from thawed PBMCs via magnetic negative selection. The material sequenced was CD8+ T cells from blood. The receptors here all came from a human donor with classical Hodgkin lymphoma.

This chain uses TRBV11-3 with TRBJ1-3; unclear D gene. Germline lookup yields CDR1 SGHNT and CDR2 YENEEA. CDR3 length: 15 amino acids. The germline V and J ends were trimmed by 0 bases and 0 bases, with 6 bases remaining between them. This CDR3 reads CASSLESRSGNTIYF. CDR3 DNA sequence: TGTGCCAGCAGCTTAGAGTCTCGCTCTGGAAACACCATATATTTT. The variable domain in full, with the rest retrieved from reference TRBV11-3 and TRBJ1-3, is EAGVVQSPRYKIIEKKQPVAFWCNPISGHNTLYWYLQNLGQGPELLIRYENEEAVDDSQLPKDRFSAERLKGVDSTLKIQPAELGDSAVYLCASSLESRSGNTIYFGEGSWLTVV.

V usage is TRBV19 and J usage is TRBJ1-1; D remains ambiguous. Germline V gene sequence: CDR1 LNHDA, CDR2 SQIVND (reference sequence). Trimming took 1 base from V and 6 from J, leaving 9 bases between them. This CDR3 has 13 amino acids. The CDR3 loop reads CASSIAGAAEAFF. DNA for the CDR3: TGTGCCAGTAGTATAGCCGGTGCTGCTGAAGCTTTCTTT.

This chain links TRBV14 with TRBJ2-5; 13 bases line up with TRBD2. The CDR3 sequence is 17 residues long. V shed 3 bases, J shed 3 bases, and the junction held 7 bases outside the gene matches. Germline CDR1 and CDR2: SGHDN and FVKESK. Here the CDR3 DNA reads TGTGCCAGCAGCCAGGGGTGGACTAGCGGGAGAGAAGAGACCCAGTACTTC. This sequence encodes CASSQGWTSGREETQYF.

This chain links TRBV21-1 with TRBJ1-5. TRBV21-1 is described as a pseudogene. The CDR3 spans 14 residues. The CDR3 sequence: CASPQAVVNQPQHF. In nucleotides, the CDR3 is TGTGCCAGTCCGCAAGCAGTCGTCAATCAGCCCCAGCATTTT.

This clone has a handful of counts. The CDR3 here is CASSLETGRGQPQHF. As DNA, the CDR3 is TGTGCCAGCAGCTTAGAAACGGGTAGGGGTCAGCCCCAGCATTTT. The chain recombines TRBV7-9 with TRBJ1-5, with D perhaps TRBD1 (5 bases). Trimming removed 1 base from V and 6 bases from J, with 13 bases in between. The germline V gene has CDR1 SEHNR and CDR2 FQNEAQ (reference sequence). The CDR3 runs to 15 residues. Full variable domain (outside the CDR3, taken from reference TRBV7-9 and TRBJ1-5): DTGVSQNPRHKITKRGQNVTFRCDPISEHNRLYWYRQTLGQGPEFLTYFQNEAQLEKSRLLSDRFSAERPKGSFSTLEIQRTEQGDSAMYLCASSLETGRGQPQHFGDGTRLSIL.

This clone was found a few times. This chain connects TRBV4-1 to TRBJ1-1; unclear D gene. Trimming stripped 0 bases from V and 4 bases from J, with 3 bases between. This CDR3 region has 12 residues. CDR1 MGHRA and CDR2 YSYEKL come from the germline V gene. CDR3 region: CASSQDGTEAFF. The CDR3, as DNA: TGCGCCAGCAGCCAAGACGGCACTGAAGCTTTCTTT.

In the case of this clone: The sample has other DNA sequences that encode this CDR3 too. The chain employs TRBV7-2 and TRBJ1-1; no clear D. CDR1 is SGHTA, CDR2 FQGNSA, per germline. V was cut by 1 base and J by 3 bases, with 3 bases left in between. CDR3 size: 12 residues. In nucleotides, the CDR3 is TGTGCCAGCAGCTTAGGATACACTGAAGCTTTCTTT. Translating gives CASSLGYTEAFF.

The V call is TRBV5-8, the J call TRBJ1-2, with D perhaps matching TRBD1 (6 bases). V was trimmed by 9 bases and J by 0 bases, leaving 18 bases between them. The CDR3 spans 15 residues. CDR1 SGHTS and CDR2 YDEGEE come from the germline V gene. CDR3 coding DNA: TGTGCCACCCAAGGGGGGGGTCGGCCTAACTATGGCTACACCTTC. Amino acid sequence: CATQGGGRPNYGYTF.